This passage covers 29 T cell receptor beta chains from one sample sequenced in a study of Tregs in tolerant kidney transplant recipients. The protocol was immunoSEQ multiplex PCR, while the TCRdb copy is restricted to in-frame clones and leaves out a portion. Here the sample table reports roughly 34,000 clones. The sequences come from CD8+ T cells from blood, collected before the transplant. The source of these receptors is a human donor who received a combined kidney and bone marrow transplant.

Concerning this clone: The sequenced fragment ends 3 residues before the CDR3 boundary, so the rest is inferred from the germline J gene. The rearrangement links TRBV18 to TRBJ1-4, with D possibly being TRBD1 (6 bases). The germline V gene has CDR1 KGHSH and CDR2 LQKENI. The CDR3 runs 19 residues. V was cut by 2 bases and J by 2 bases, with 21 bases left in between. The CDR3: CASSPVRDTYGATNEKLFF. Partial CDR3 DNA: TGTGCCAGCTCACCAGTTCGGGACACCTATGGGGCGACTAATGAAAAA.

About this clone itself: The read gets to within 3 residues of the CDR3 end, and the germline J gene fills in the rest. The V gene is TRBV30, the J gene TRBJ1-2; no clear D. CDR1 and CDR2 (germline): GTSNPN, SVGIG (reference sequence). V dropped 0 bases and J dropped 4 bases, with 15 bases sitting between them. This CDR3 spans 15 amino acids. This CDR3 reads CAWSVLGPGGYGYTF. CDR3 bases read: TGTGCCTGGAGTGTACTAGGCCCCGGCGGCTATGGC.

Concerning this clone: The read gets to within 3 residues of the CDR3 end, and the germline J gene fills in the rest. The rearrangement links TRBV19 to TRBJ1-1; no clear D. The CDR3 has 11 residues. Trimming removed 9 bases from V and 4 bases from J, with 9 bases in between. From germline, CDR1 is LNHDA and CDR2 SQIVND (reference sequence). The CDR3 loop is CASTVLTEAFF. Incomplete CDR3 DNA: TGTGCCAGCACGGTCCTCACTGAA.

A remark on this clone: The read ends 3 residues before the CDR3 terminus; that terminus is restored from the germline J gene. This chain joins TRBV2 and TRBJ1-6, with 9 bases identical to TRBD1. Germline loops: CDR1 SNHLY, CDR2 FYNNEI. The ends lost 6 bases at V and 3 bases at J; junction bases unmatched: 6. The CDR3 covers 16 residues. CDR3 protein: CASSGQGMGYNSPLHF. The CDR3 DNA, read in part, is TGTGCCAGCAGCGGACAGGGGATGGGCTATAATTCACCC.

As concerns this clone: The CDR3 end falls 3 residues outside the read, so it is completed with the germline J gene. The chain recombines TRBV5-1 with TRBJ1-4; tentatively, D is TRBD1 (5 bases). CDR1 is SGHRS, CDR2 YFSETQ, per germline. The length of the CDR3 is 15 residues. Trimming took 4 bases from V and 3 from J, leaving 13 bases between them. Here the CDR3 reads CASSPAGASNEKLFF. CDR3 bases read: TGCGCCAGCAGCCCCGCTGGGGCATCTAATGAAAAA.

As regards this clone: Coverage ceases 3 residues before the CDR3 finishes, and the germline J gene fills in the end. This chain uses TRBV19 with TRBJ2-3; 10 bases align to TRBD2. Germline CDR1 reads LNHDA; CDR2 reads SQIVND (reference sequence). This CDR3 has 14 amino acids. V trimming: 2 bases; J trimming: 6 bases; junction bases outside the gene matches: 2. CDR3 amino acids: CASSISAGGDTQYF. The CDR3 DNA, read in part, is TGTGCCAGTAGTATATCAGCGGGAGGGGATACG.

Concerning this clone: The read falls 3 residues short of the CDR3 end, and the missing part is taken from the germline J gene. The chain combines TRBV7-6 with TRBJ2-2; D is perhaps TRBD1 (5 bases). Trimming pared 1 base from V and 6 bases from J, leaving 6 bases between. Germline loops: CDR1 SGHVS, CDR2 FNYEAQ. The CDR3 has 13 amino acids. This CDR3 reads CASSLGGSGELFF. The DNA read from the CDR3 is TGTGCCAGCAGCTTAGGGGGCTCCGGGGAG.

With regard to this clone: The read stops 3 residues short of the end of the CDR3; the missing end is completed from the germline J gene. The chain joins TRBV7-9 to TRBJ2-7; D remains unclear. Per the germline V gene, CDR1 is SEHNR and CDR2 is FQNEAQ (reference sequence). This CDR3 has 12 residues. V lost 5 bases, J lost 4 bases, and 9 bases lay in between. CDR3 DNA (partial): TGTGCCAGCAGCCATACAGTATACGAG. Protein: CASSHTVYE. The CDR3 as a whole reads CASSHTVYEQYF.

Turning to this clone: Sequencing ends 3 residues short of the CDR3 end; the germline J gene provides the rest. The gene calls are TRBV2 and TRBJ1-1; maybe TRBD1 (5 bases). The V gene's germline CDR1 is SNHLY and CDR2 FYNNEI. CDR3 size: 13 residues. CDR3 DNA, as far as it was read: TGTGCCAGCAGCCACCCAGACAGAGGGGAA. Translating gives CASSHPDRGE. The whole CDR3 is CASSHPDRGEAFF.

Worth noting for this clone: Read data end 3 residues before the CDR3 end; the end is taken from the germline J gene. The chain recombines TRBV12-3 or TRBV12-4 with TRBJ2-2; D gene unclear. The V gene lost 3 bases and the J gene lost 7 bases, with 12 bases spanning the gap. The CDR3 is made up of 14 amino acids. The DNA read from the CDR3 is TGTGCCAGCAGTTTTCACAGTCACCGCGGGGAG. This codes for CASSFHSHRGE. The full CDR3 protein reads CASSFHSHRGELFF.

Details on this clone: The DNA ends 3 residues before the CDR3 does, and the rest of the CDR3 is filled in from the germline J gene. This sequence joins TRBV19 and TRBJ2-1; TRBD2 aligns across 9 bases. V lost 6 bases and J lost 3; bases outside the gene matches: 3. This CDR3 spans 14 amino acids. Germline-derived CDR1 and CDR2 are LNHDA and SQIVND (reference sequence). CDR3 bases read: TGTGCCAGTAGCAGACTAGCGGACTACAATGAG. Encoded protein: CASSRLADYNE. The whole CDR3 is CASSRLADYNEQFF.

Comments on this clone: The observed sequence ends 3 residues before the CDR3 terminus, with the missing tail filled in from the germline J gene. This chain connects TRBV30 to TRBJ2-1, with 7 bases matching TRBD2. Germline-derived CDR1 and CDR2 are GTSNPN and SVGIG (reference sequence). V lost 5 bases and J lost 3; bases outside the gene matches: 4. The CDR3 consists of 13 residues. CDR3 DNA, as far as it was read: TGTGCCTGGCGTGGGGGGGACTACAATGAG. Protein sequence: CAWRGGDYNE. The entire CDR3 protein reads CAWRGGDYNEQFF. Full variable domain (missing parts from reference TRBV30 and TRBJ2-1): SQTIHQWPATLVQPVGSPLSLECTVEGTSNPNLYWYRQAAGRGLQLLFYSVGIGQISSEVPQNLSASRPQDRQFILSSKKLLLSDSGFYLCAWRGGDYNEQFFGPGTRLTVL.

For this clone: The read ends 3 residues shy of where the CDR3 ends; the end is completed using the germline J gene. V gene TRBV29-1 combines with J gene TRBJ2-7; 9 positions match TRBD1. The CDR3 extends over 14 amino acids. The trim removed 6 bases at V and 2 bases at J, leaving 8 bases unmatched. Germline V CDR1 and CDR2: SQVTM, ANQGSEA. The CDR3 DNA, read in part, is TGCAGCGTCCAGGGGACAGGGAAAGCCTACGAG. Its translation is CSVQGTGKAYE. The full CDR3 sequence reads CSVQGTGKAYEQYF.

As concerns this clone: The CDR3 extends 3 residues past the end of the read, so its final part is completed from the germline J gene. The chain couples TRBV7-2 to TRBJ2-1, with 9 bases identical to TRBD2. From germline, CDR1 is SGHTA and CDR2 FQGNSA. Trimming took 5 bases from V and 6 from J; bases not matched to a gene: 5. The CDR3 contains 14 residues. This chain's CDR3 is CASSPAGGLNEQFF. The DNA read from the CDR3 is TGTGCCAGCAGCCCGGCGGGGGGGCTCAATGAG.

This CDR3 reads CASSWTSGGTGELFF. Incomplete CDR3 DNA: TGTGCCAGCAGCTGGACTAGCGGGGGCACCGGGGAG. This rearrangement joins TRBV7-9 to TRBJ2-2; TRBD2 matches 13 bases. The DNA ends 3 residues before the CDR3 does, and the rest of the CDR3 is filled in from the germline J gene. CDR3 length equals 15 residues. Germline values: CDR1 SEHNR, CDR2 FQNEAQ (reference sequence). V shed 4 bases, J shed 4 bases, and the junction held 0 bases outside the gene matches.

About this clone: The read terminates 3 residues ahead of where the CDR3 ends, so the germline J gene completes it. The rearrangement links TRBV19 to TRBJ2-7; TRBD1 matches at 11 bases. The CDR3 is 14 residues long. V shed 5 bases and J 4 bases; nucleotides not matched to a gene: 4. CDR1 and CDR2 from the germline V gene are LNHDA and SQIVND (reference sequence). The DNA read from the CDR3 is TGTGCCAGTAGTTACGGGACAGGGGGATACGAG. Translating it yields CASSYGTGGYE. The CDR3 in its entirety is CASSYGTGGYEQYF.

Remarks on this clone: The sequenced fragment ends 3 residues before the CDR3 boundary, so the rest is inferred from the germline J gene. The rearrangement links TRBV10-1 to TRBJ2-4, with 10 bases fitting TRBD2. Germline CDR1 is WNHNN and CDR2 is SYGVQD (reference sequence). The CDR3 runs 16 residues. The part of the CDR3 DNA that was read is TGCGCCAGCAGTGAGTTTTCTTATACTAGCGGGGAACCT. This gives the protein CASSEFSYTSGEP. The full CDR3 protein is CASSEFSYTSGEPQYF.

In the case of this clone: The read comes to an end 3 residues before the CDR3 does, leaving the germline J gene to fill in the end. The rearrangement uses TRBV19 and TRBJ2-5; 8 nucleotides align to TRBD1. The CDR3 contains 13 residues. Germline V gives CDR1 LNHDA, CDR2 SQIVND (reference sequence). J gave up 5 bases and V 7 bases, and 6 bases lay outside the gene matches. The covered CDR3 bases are TGTGCCAGTACCACAGGGGGTGAGGAGACC. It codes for CASTTGGEET. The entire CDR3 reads CASTTGGEETQYF.

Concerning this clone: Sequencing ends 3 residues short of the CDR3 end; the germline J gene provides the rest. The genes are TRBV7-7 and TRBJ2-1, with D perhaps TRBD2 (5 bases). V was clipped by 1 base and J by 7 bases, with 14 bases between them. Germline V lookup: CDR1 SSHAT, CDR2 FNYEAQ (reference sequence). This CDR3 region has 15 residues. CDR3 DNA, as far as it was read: TGTGCCAGCAGCTTAGGGCTAGCTGGAAGGAATGAG. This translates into CASSLGLAGRNE. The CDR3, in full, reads CASSLGLAGRNEQFF.

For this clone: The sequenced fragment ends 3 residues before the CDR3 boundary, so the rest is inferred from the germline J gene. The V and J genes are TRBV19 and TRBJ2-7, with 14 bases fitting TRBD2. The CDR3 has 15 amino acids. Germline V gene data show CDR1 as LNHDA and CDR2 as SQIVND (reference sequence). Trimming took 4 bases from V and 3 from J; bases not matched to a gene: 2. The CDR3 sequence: CASSTGLAGVYEQYF. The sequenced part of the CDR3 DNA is TGTGCCAGTAGTACGGGACTAGCGGGAGTCTACGAG.

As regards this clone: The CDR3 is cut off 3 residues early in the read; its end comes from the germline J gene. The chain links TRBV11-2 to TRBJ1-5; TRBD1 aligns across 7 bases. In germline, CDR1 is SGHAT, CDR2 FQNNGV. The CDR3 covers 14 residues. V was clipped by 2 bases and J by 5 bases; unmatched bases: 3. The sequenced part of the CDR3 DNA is TGTGCCAGCAGCTTATCCCAGGGGGATCAGCCC. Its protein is CASSLSQGDQP. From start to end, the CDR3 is CASSLSQGDQPQHF.

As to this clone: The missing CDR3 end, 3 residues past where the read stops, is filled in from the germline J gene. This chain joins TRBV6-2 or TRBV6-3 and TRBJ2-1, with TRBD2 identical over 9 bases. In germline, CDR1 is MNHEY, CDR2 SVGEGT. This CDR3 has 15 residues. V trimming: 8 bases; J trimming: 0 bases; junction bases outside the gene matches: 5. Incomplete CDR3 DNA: TGTGCCAGCTCGGAAGCGGGGGGCTCCTACAATGAG. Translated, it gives CASSEAGGSYNE. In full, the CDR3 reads CASSEAGGSYNEQFF.

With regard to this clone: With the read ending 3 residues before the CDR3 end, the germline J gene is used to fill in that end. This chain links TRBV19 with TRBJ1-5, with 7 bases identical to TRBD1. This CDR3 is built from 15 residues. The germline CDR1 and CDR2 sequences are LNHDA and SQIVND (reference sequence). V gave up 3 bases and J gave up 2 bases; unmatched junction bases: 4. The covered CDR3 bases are TGTGCCAGTAGTATCTCCGGGACAGGCAATCAGCCC. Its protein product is CASSISGTGNQP. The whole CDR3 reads CASSISGTGNQPQHF.

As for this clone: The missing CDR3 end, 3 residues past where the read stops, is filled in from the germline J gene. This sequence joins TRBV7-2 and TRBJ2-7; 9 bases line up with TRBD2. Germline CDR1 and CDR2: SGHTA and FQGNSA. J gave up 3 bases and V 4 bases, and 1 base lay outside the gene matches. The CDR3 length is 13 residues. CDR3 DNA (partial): TGTGCCAGCAGCTCTAGCGGGAACTACGAG. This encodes CASSSSGNYE. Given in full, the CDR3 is CASSSSGNYEQYF.

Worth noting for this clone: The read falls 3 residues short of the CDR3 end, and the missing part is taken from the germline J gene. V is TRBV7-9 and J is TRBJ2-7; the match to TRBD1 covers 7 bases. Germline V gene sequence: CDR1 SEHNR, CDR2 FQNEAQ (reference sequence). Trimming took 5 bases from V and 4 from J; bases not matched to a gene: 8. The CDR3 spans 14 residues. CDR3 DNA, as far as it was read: TGTGCCAGCAGCCTATGGACAGGTGGTTACGAG. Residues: CASSLWTGGYE. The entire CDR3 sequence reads CASSLWTGGYEQYF.

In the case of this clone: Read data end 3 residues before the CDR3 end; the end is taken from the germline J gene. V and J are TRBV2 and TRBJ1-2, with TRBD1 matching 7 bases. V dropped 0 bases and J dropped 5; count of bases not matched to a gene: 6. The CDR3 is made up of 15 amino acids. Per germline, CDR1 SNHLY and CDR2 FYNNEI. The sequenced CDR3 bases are TGTGCCAGCAGTGAAGCTTTTTCAGGGGGTTATGGC. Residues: CASSEAFSGGYG. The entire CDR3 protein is CASSEAFSGGYGYTF.

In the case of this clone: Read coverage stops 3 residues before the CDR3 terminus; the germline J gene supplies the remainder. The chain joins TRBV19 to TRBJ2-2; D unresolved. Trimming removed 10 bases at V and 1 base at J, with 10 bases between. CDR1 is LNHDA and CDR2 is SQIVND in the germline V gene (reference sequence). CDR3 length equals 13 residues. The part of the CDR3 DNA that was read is TGTGCCACTCACACGCTGAACACCGGGGAG. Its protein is CATHTLNTGE. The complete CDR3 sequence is CATHTLNTGELFF.

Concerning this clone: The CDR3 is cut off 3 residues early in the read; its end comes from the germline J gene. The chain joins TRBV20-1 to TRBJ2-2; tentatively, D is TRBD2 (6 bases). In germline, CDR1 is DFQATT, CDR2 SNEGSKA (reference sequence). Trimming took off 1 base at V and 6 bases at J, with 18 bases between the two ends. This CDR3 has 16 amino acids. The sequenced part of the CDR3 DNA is TGCAGTGCTAGAGCGCTACTAGCACCGATCCCCGGGGAG. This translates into CSARALLAPIPGE. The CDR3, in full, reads CSARALLAPIPGELFF.

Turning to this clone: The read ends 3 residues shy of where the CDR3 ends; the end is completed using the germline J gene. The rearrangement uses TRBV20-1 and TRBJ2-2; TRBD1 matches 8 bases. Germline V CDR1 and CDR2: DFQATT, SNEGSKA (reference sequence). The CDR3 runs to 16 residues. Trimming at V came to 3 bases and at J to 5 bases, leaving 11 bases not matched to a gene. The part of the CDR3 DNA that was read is TGCAGTGCTAGCCGTAACGGACAGGGAGTGACCGGGGAG. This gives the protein CSASRNGQGVTGE. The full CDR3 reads CSASRNGQGVTGELFF.